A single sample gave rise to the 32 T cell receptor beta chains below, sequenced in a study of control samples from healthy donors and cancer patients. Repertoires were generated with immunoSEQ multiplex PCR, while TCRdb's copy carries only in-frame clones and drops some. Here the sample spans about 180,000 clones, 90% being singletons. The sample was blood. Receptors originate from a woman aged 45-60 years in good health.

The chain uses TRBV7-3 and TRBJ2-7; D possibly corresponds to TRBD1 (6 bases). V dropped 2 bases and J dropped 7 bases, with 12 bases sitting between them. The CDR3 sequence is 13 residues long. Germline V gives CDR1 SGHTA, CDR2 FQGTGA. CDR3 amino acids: CASSLPGAREQYF. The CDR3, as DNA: TGTGCCAGCAGCTTACCAGGGGCGAGGGAGCAGTACTTC.

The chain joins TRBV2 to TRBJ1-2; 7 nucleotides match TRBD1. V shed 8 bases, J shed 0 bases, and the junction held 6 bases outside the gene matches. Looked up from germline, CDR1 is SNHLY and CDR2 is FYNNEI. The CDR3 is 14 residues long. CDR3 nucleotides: TGTGCCAGCGTGACAGGGCACCCTAACTATGGCTACACCTTC. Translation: CASVTGHPNYGYTF.

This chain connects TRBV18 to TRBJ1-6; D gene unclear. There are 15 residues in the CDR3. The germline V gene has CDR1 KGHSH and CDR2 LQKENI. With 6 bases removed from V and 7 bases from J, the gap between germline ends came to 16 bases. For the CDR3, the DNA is TGTGCCAGCTCCTTGGGCCAGGTCACAAATTCACCCCTCCACTTT. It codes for CASSLGQVTNSPLHF.

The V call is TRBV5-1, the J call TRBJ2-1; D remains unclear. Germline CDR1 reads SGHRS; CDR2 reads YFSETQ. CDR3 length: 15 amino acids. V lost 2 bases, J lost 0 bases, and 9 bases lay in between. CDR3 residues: CASSFSLSSYNEQFF. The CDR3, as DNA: TGCGCCAGCAGCTTCAGTCTTAGCTCCTACAATGAGCAGTTCTTC.

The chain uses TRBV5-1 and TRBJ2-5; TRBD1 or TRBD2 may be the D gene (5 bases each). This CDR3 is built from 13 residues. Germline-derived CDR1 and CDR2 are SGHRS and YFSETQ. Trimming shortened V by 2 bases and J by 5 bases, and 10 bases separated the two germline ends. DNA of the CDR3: TGCGCCAGCAGCTTCGGGGCCTCGGAGACCCAGTACTTC. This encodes CASSFGASETQYF.

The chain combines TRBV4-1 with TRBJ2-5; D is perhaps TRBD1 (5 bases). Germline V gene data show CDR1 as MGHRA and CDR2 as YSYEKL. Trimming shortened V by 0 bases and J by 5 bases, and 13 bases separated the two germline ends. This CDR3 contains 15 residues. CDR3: CASSQDRAGLETQYF. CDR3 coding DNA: TGCGCCAGCAGCCAAGATCGGGCAGGGCTCGAGACCCAGTACTTC.

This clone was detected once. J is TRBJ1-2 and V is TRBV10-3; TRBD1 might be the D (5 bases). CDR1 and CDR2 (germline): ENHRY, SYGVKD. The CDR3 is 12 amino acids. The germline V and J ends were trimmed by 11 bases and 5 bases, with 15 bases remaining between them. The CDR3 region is CAAGEDYYGYTF. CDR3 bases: TGTGCCGCGGGGGAGGACTATTATGGCTACACCTTC.

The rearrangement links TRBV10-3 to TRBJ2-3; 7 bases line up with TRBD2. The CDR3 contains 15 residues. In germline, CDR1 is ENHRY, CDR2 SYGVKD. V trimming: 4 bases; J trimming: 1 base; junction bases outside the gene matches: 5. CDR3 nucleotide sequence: TGTGCCATCAGTGGGGGGGAGGGTGGCACAGATACGCAGTATTTT. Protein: CAISGGEGGTDTQYF.

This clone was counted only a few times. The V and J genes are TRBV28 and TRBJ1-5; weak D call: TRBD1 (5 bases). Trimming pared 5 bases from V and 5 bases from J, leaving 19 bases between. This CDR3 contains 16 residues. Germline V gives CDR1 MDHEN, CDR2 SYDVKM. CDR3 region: CASSPPTGARDQPQHF. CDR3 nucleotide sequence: TGTGCCAGCAGTCCTCCGACCGGGGCTCGCGATCAGCCCCAGCATTTT.

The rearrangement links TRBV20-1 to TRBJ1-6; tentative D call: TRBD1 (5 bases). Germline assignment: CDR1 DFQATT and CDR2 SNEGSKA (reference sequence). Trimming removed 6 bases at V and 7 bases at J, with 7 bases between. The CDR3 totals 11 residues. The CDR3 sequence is CSAKGNSPLHF. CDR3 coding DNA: TGCAGTGCAAAGGGGAATTCACCCCTCCACTTT.

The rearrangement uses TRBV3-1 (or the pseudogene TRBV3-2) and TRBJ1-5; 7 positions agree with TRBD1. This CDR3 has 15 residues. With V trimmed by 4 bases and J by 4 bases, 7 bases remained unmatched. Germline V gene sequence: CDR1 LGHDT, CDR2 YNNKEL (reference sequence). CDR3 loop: CASSLGQDDNQPQHF. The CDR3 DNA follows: TGTGCCAGCAGCCTTGGACAGGATGATAATCAGCCCCAGCATTTT.

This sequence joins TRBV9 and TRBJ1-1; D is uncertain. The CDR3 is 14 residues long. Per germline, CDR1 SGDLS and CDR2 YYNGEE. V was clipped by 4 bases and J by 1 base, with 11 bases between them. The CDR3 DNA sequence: TGTGCCAGCAGCCCGCCTACACCGAACACTGAAGCTTTCTTT. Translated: CASSPPTPNTEAFF. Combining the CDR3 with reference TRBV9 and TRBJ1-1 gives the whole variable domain DSGVTQTPKHLITATGQRVTLRCSPRSGDLSVYWYQQSLDQGLQFLIQYYNGEERAKGNILERFSAQQFPDLHSELNLSSLELGDSALYFCASSPPTPNTEAFFGQGTRLTVV.

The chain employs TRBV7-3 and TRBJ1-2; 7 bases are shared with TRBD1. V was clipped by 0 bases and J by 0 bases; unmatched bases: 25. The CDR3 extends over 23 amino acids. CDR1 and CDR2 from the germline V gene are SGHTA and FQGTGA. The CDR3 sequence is CASSLTVLQGVLDSYGANYGYTF. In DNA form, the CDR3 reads TGTGCCAGCAGCTTAACGGTTTTGCAGGGGGTGTTGGACTCCTATGGAGCTAACTATGGCTACACCTTC.

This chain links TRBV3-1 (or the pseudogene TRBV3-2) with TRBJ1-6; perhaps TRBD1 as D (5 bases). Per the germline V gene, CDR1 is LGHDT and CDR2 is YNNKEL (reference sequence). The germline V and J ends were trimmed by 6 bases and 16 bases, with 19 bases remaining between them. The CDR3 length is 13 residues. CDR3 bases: TGTGCCAGCAGTCCAACAGGAGAAGGACCTCTCCACTTT. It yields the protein CASSPTGEGPLHF.

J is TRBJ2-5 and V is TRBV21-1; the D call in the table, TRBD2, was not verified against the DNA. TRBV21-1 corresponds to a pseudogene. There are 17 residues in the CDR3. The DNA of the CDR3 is TGTGCCAGCAGCAAAGGGACTAGCGGGAGGGCCAAAGAGACCCAGTACTTC. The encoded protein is CASSKGTSGRAKETQYF.

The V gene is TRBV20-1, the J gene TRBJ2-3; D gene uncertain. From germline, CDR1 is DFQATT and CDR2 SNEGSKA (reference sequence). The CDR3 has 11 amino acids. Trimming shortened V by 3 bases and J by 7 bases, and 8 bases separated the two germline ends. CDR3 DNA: TGCAGTGCTAGTCCAATCTATACGCAGTATTTT. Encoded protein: CSASPIYTQYF.

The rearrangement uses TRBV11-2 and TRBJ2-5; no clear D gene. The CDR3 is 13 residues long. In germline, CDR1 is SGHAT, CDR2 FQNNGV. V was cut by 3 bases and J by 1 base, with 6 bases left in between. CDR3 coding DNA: TGTGCCAGCAGCTTCGGGTCCCAAGAGACCCAGTACTTC. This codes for CASSFGSQETQYF.

The CDR3 protein is CASSLGSHNQPQHF. The CDR3 DNA reads as TGTGCCAGCAGCTTAGGTAGCCACAATCAGCCCCAGCATTTT. The chain links TRBV7-9 to TRBJ1-5, with D hard to call. V shed 1 base and J shed 3 bases, with 7 bases lying between them. CDR1 and CDR2 from the germline V gene are SEHNR and FQNEAQ (reference sequence). This CDR3 is built from 14 residues. Combining the CDR3 with reference TRBV7-9 and TRBJ1-5 gives the whole variable domain DTGVSQNPRHKITKRGQNVTFRCDPISEHNRLYWYRQTLGQGPEFLTYFQNEAQLEKSRLLSDRFSAERPKGSFSTLEIQRTEQGDSAMYLCASSLGSHNQPQHFGDGTRLSIL.

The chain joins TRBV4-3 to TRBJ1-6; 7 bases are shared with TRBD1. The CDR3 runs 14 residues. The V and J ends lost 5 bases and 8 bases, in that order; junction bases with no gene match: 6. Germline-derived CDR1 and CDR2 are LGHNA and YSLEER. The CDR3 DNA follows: TGCGCCAGCAGCGACAGGGTGTTTTATTCACCCCTCCACTTT. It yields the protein CASSDRVFYSPLHF.

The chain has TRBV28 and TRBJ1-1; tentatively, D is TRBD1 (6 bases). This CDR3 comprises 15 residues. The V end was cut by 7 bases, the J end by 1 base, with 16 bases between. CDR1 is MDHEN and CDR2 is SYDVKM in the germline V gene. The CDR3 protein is CASTTGGAKNTEAFF. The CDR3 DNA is TGTGCCAGCACAACGGGGGGGGCGAAGAACACTGAAGCTTTCTTT. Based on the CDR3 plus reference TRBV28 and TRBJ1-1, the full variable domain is DVKVTQSSRYLVKRTGEKVFLECVQDMDHENMFWYRQDPGLGLRLIYFSYDVKMKEKGDIPEGYSVSREKKERFSLILESASTNQTSMYLCASTTGGAKNTEAFFGQGTRLTVV.

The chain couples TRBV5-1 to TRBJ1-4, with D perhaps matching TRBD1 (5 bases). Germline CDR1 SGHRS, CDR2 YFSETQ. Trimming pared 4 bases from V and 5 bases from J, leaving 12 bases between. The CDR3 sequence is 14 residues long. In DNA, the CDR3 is TGCGCCAGCAGCGCGGGGGACGTCAATGAAAAACTGTTTTTT. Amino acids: CASSAGDVNEKLFF.

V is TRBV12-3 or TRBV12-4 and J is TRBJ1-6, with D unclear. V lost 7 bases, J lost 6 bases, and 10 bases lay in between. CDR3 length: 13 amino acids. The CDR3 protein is CASTARSNSPLHF. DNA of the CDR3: TGTGCCAGCACGGCGAGGAGTAATTCACCCCTCCACTTT.

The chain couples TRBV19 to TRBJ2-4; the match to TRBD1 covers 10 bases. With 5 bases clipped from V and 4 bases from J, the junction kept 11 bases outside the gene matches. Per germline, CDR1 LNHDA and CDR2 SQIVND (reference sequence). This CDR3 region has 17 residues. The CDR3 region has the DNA TGTGCCAGTAGTTCGCACCGGGACAGGGGTACTAAAAACATTCAGTACTTC. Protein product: CASSSHRDRGTKNIQYF. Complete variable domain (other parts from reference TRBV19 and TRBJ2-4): DGGITQSPKYLFRKEGQNVTLSCEQNLNHDAMYWYRQDPGQGLRLIYYSQIVNDFQKGDIAEGYSVSREKKESFPLTVTSAQKNPTAFYLCASSSHRDRGTKNIQYFGAGTRLSVL.

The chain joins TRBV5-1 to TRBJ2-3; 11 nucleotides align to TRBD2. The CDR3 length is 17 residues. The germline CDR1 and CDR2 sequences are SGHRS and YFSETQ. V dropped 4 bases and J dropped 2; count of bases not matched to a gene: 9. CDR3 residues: CASSPRLAGMTTDTQYF. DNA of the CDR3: TGCGCCAGCAGCCCACGACTAGCGGGAATGACCACAGATACGCAGTATTTT.

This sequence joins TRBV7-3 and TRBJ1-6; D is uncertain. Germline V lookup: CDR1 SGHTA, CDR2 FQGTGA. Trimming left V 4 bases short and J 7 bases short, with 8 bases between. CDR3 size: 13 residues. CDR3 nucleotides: TGTGCCAGCAGCTATGGGAGGAATTCACCCCTCCACTTT. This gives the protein CASSYGRNSPLHF.

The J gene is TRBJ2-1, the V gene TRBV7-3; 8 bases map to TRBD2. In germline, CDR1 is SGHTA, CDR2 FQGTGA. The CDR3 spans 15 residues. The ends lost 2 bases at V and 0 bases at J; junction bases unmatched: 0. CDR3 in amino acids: CASSLRGGSYNEQFF. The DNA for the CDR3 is TGTGCCAGCAGCTTACGGGGGGGCTCCTACAATGAGCAGTTCTTC.

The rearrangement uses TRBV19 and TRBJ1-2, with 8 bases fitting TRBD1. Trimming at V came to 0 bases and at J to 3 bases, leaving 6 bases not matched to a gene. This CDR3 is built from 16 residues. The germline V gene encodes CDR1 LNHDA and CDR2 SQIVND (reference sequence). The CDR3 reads CASSIDAQGAYYGYTF. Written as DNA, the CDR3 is TGTGCCAGTAGTATAGACGCCCAGGGGGCTTACTATGGCTACACCTTC.

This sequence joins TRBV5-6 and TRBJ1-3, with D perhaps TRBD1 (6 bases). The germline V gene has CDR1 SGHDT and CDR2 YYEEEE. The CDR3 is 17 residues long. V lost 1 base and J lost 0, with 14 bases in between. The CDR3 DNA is TGTGCCAGCAGCTTGTCGGCAGGGGTAGTCTCTGGAAACACCATATATTTT. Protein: CASSLSAGVVSGNTIYF.

The CDR3 DNA reads TGTGCCAGCAGCCAAGGGGGCGGGAACTACGAGCAGTACTTC. The encoded protein is CASSQGGGNYEQYF. The chain has TRBV4-2 and TRBJ2-7, with D perhaps TRBD2 (6 bases). V lost 1 base and J lost 3, with 10 bases in between. The CDR3 is 14 residues long. Germline-derived CDR1 and CDR2 are LGHNA and YNFKEQ.

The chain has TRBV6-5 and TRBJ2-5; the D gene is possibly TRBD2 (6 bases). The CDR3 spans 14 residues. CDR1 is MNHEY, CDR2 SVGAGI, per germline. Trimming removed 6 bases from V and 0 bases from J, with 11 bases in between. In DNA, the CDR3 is TGTGCCAGCAGCGACCCGGGGGACCAAGAGACCCAGTACTTC. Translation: CASSDPGDQETQYF.

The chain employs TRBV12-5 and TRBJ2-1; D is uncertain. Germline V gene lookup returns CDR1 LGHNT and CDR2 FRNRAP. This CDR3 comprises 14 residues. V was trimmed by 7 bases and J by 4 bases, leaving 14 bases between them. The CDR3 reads CASALLPRYNEQFF. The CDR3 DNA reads TGTGCTAGTGCCTTATTACCACGTTACAATGAGCAGTTCTTC.

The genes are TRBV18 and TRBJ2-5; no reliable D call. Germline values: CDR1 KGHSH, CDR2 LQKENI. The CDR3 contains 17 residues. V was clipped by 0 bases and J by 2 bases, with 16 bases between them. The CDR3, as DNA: TGTGCCAGCTCACCACCAGATCGGGTACCCAAACAAGAGACCCAGTACTTC. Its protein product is CASSPPDRVPKQETQYF. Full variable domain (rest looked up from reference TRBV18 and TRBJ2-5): NAGVMQNPRHLVRRRGQEARLRCSPMKGHSHVYWYRQLPEEGLKFMVYLQKENIIDESGMPKERFSAEFPKEGPSILRIQQVVRGDSAAYFCASSPPDRVPKQETQYFGPGTRLLVL.